Ten or more counts support the clone carrying this T cell receptor beta chain. Its antigen is still unknown. Germline V gives CDR1 SGHTA, CDR2 FQGNSA. Trimming took 4 bases from V and 3 from J, leaving 6 bases between them. This CDR3 has 12 amino acids. What was amplified from RNA transcripts were TCR beta CDR3 regions. Primed by the HTBI set, a first-round RT-PCR was run on the TCR CDR3. TCRdb re-called the multiplex PCR reads through MiXCR, storing one row per CDR3 protein. Of 200,000 or so distinct CDR3 sequences listed, around a sixth are singletons. This entry is derived from a study of T cells in Graves' hyperthyroidism and ophthalmopathy. Study findings and constraints: Most thyroid clonotypes with frequency above 0.001 were detected in blood.

This receptor was identified in a woman aged 45 to 65 with Graves' hyperthyroidism. The source material was blood. V and J are TRBV7-2 and TRBJ1-2; D is undetermined. As DNA, the CDR3 is TGTGCCAGCAGCTCCCACGACTATGGCTACACCTTC. As protein: CASSSHDYGYTF.